The clone carrying this T cell receptor beta chain was recorded many times. Its antigen remains unknown. Trimming took off 3 bases at V and 7 bases at J, with 10 bases between the two ends. This CDR3 contains 13 residues. Germline lookup yields CDR1 DFQATT and CDR2 SNEGSKA (reference sequence). The record originates from a study of T cells in Graves' hyperthyroidism and ophthalmopathy. Uncontrolled infection, other autoimmune disease, pregnancy or lactation disqualified patients from enrolment. Study results and caveats: Most clonotypes that expanded in the thyroid above 0.001 also showed up in blood.

The investigators amplified TCR beta CDR3 regions from RNA transcripts. The primer set for the first-round RT-PCR of the TCR CDR3 was HTBI. In TCRdb, the multiplex PCR reads were re-called with MiXCR into one record per CDR3 protein. The sample has fewer than 650,000 distinct CDR3 sequences; 46% are singletons. This clonotype originated in an adult woman with Graves' disease, either hyperthyroidism or ophthalmopathy (not recorded which). This sequence joins TRBV20-1 and TRBJ1-6, with D possibly matching TRBD1 (5 bases). The sample taken for sequencing was peripheral blood or thyroid tissue (not recorded which). The CDR3 loop is CSARRTSNSPLHF. In DNA form, the CDR3 reads TGCAGTGCTAGGCGGACATCGAATTCACCCCTCCACTTT.